These 17 T cell receptor beta chains came from one sample sequenced in a study of blood T cell repertoires in COVID-19. Method: immunoSEQ multiplex PCR; TCRdb's copy keeps in-frame clones and lacks some. In the table there are roughly 35,000 clones, about 85% of which are singletons. Sequencing was performed on peripheral blood. The source of these receptors is a human donor with acute or convalescent COVID-19. The donor label of this sample is uncertain.

This clone appeared a single time. This sequence joins TRBV5-1 and TRBJ1-2, with unresolved D. The V end lost 3 bases, the J end lost 4 bases, and 10 bases lay between the germline ends. The CDR3 runs to 13 residues. Germline V gene data show CDR1 as SGHRS and CDR2 as YFSETQ. CDR3 in amino acids: CASSSFQFYGYTF. CDR3 nucleotides: TGCGCCAGCAGCTCCTTTCAGTTCTATGGCTACACCTTC.

This clone was seen only once. The J gene is TRBJ1-5, the V gene TRBV30; 8 nucleotides match TRBD1. The CDR3 runs 15 residues. Trimming removed 3 bases from V and 3 bases from J; junction bases left unmatched: 7. The germline CDR1 and CDR2 sequences are GTSNPN and SVGIG (reference sequence). The CDR3 bases are TGTGCCTGGAGCGCTAGGGACAGGTACAATCAGCCCCAGCATTTT. The encoded protein is CAWSARDRYNQPQHF.

V is TRBV18 and J is TRBJ1-1; D is possibly TRBD1 (6 bases). CDR3 size: 14 residues. Germline V gene sequence: CDR1 KGHSH, CDR2 LQKENI. Trimming removed 6 bases from V and 6 bases from J, with 17 bases in between. In DNA, the CDR3 is TGTGCCAGCTCTCCGCCCGACAGGCGCGCTGAAGCTTTCTTT. It specifies CASSPPDRRAEAFF.

This clone appeared a few times. Within the sample, other DNA sequences also encode this same CDR3. V gene TRBV18 combines with J gene TRBJ1-3; 7 bases map to TRBD1. The CDR3 is 14 residues long. V was clipped by 4 bases and J by 3 bases; unmatched bases: 3. Germline CDR1 reads KGHSH; CDR2 reads LQKENI. The DNA of the CDR3 is TGTGCCAGCTCACTGGGACAGAGTGGAAACACCATATATTTT. Translating gives CASSLGQSGNTIYF.

The V call is TRBV7-8, the J call TRBJ2-1; perhaps TRBD1 as D (5 bases). Trimming pared 5 bases from V and 0 bases from J, leaving 20 bases between. Germline V gene sequence: CDR1 SGHVS, CDR2 FQNEAQ. The CDR3 is 18 residues long. CDR3 DNA: TGTGCCAGCAGCCTCTTGGGGCTTGCCCGAGGCTCCTACAATGAGCAGTTCTTC. Residues: CASSLLGLARGSYNEQFF.

This sequence joins TRBV24-1 and TRBJ1-2, with no clear D. V shed 4 bases and J shed 5 bases, with 13 bases lying between them. The CDR3 is 14 amino acids. Germline values: CDR1 KGHDR, CDR2 SFDVKD. The CDR3 here is CATSEGFRGYGYTF. CDR3 coding DNA: TGTGCCACCAGTGAAGGGTTCCGGGGTTATGGCTACACCTTC.

This chain links TRBV4-3 with TRBJ2-2; TRBD1 might be the D (5 bases). Trimming shortened V by 0 bases and J by 1 base, and 9 bases separated the two germline ends. Germline V gene sequence: CDR1 LGHNA, CDR2 YSLEER. The CDR3 loop spans 16 amino acids. CDR3: CASSQDPRENTGELFF. The CDR3, as DNA: TGCGCCAGCAGCCAAGATCCCAGGGAGAACACCGGGGAGCTGTTTTTT.

The V gene is TRBV3-1 (or the pseudogene TRBV3-2), the J gene TRBJ1-5, with 8 bases that match TRBD1. Germline assignment: CDR1 LGHDT and CDR2 YNNKEL (reference sequence). This CDR3 has 15 amino acids. After removal of 5 bases from V and 0 bases from J, the junction contained 3 bases not matched to a gene. This chain's CDR3 is CASSGTGSSNQPQHF. For the CDR3, the DNA is TGTGCCAGCAGCGGGACAGGCTCTAGCAATCAGCCCCAGCATTTT.

The gene calls are TRBV30 and TRBJ1-2; a weak D match, TRBD1 (6 bases). V dropped 0 bases and J dropped 6 bases, with 14 bases sitting between them. Germline V lookup: CDR1 GTSNPN, CDR2 SVGIG (reference sequence). The CDR3 runs to 14 residues. The CDR3 DNA is TGTGCCTGGAGTGTATCAGGGGCGCGGGATGGCTACACCTTC. Translating gives CAWSVSGARDGYTF.

This clone came up once. The chain is built from TRBV4-3 and TRBJ2-2, with TRBD2 matching over 9 bases. Germline V CDR1 and CDR2: LGHNA, YSLEER. The CDR3 runs to 13 residues. The V gene end was trimmed by 3 bases and the J gene end by 7 bases; junction bases not matched to a gene: 0. The CDR3 loop reads CASSHSGSGELFF. The CDR3 DNA follows: TGCGCCAGCAGCCATAGCGGGAGCGGGGAGCTGTTTTTT.

The chain joins TRBV3-1 (or the pseudogene TRBV3-2) to TRBJ1-1, with D unclear. The CDR3 runs 14 residues. Germline-derived CDR1 and CDR2 are LGHDT and YNNKEL (reference sequence). Trimming took 0 bases from V and 0 from J, leaving 5 bases between them. The CDR3 DNA sequence: TGTGCCAGCAGCCAAGATACGGTGAACACTGAAGCTTTCTTT. It codes for CASSQDTVNTEAFF.

The chain uses TRBV10-3 and TRBJ2-3, with D tentatively TRBD2 (6 bases). This CDR3 spans 13 amino acids. Looked up from germline, CDR1 is ENHRY and CDR2 is SYGVKD. Between the trimmed V and J ends, which lost 7 bases and 2 bases, there was a span of 10 bases. The DNA of the CDR3 is TGTGCCATCACACTAGCCCCCACAGATACGCAGTATTTT. Protein: CAITLAPTDTQYF.

J is TRBJ1-1 and V is TRBV19, with D possibly being TRBD1 (6 bases). In germline, CDR1 is LNHDA, CDR2 SQIVND (reference sequence). V lost 5 bases and J 4 bases, leaving 20 bases between the germline ends. The CDR3 sequence is 16 residues long. CDR3 sequence reads: CASSEGWGGQSTEAFF. The CDR3 DNA reads as TGTGCCAGTAGTGAAGGGTGGGGGGGGCAGAGCACTGAAGCTTTCTTT.

This clone was counted a few times. The chain is built from TRBV29-1 and TRBJ2-3; 11 nucleotides agree with TRBD2. V lost 7 bases, J lost 5 bases, and 8 bases stayed unmatched. The CDR3 spans 14 residues. Germline CDR1 and CDR2: SQVTM and ANQGSEA. CDR3 in amino acids: CSGNSGGAGDTQYF. As DNA, the CDR3 is TGCAGCGGCAATAGCGGGGGGGCAGGAGATACGCAGTATTTT.

Worth noting for this clone: At one end the junction does not follow the germline gene, possibly because of a read error. CDR3: CSANAQGTPNF. The CDR3 DNA is TGCAGTGCTAACGCCCAGGGTACTCCCAACTTC. The rearrangement uses TRBV20-1 and TRBJ2-7; tentative D call: TRBD1 (5 bases). In germline, CDR1 is DFQATT, CDR2 SNEGSKA (reference sequence). The CDR3 has 11 amino acids.

This sequence joins TRBV28 and TRBJ1-5; 10 positions agree with TRBD1. The germline V gene has CDR1 MDHEN and CDR2 SYDVKM. After removal of 5 bases from V and 4 bases from J, the junction contained 5 bases not matched to a gene. The CDR3 length is 15 residues. This chain's CDR3 is CASSKDRGLNQPQHF. CDR3 in DNA: TGTGCCAGCAGTAAAGACAGGGGGCTGAATCAGCCCCAGCATTTT.

The chain joins TRBV9 to TRBJ2-2; maybe TRBD2 (5 bases). Per germline, CDR1 SGDLS and CDR2 YYNGEE. V lost 3 bases and J 4 bases, leaving 16 bases between the germline ends. The length of the CDR3 is 16 residues. The CDR3 nucleotides are TGTGCCAGCAGCGCAAACTCGGGGTTAGGCACCGGGGAGCTGTTTTTT. It specifies CASSANSGLGTGELFF.